A single sample gave rise to the 3 T cell receptor beta chains below, sequenced in a study of metastatic and nonmetastatic thyroid tumors. TCRdb recomputed clones from the PCR reads via MiXCR. The table records 23,000 or so clones, approximately 30% of them present only once. Before thyroid surgery, none of the patients had received any treatment. The specimen sequenced was tumor tissue. The source of these receptors is a male donor with papillary thyroid cancer or a benign thyroid nodule (not recorded which). Some clones in this sample may be carry-over from other donors' samples.

The chain is built from TRBV7-3 and TRBJ2-7; 7 positions agree with TRBD2. The germline gives CDR1 SGHTA, CDR2 FQGTGA. Trimming took 4 bases from V and 9 from J; bases not matched to a gene: 9. The CDR3 is 13 residues long. The CDR3 coding sequence is TGTGCCAGCAGCTCCCCGCCACTAGCGATGCAGTACTTC. As protein: CASSSPPLAMQYF.

This clone was observed a few times. A much larger clone differs from this one at a single base, so this may be a read error. The chain links TRBV24-1 to TRBJ2-3; either TRBD1 or TRBD2 may fit D (6 bases each). Germline V gene sequence: CDR1 KGHDR, CDR2 SFDVKD. This CDR3 contains 16 residues. CDR3 sequence reads: CTTSCGTPPSPDTQYF. The CDR3 bases are TGTACCACCAGTTGCGGGACACCGCCTAGCCCAGATACGCAGTATTTT.

This clone was seen only a few times. The chain carries TRBV28 and TRBJ2-7; 8 bases are a match to TRBD1. The germline V gene has CDR1 MDHEN and CDR2 SYDVKM. There are 13 residues in the CDR3. The junction had 13 bases not matched to a gene; V was cut back by 6 bases and J by 12 bases. The CDR3 DNA follows: TGTGCCAGCAGCCCGGGACAGGCGGCTACCACGTACTTC. Amino acids: CASSPGQAATTYF.